The clone carrying this T cell receptor (beta chain) came up a few times. Antigen specificity is unknown. The data were taken from a study of cytomegalovirus exposure and HLA in healthy donors. Overall study findings and caveats: Likely technical artifact: a cluster of highly shared sequence variants.

PCR used 60 Vbeta primers and 13 Jbeta primers. Clones were sequenced by immunoSEQ multiplex PCR, and TCRdb holds only the in-frame ones, with some missing. The table has fewer than 200,000 clones, about four fifths seen once. The TCR was taken from a man aged 35 to 55 in good health and CMV-seropositive. Sequenced sample: PBMCs.

The CDR3 DNA reads as TGTGCCAGCAGCACCACCCCCCGGGTCGGGAGGTACGAGCAGTACTTC. Its translation: CASSTTPRVGRYEQYF. The chain links TRBV2 to TRBJ2-7; 7 bases agree with TRBD2. The germline V gene has CDR1 SNHLY and CDR2 FYNNEI. This CDR3 comprises 16 residues. The trim removed 6 bases at V and 4 bases at J, leaving 15 bases unmatched.